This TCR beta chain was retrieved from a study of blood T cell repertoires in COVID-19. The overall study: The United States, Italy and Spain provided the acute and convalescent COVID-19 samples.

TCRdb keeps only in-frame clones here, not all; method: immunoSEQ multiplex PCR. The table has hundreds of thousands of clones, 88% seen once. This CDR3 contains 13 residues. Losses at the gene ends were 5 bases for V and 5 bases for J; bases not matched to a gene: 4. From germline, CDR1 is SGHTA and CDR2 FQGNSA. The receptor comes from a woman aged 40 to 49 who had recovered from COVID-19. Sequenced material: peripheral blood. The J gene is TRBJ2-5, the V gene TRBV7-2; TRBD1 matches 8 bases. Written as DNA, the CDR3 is TGTGCCAGCAGCCCCCGGACAGGGGAGACCCAGTACTTC. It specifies CASSPRTGETQYF.